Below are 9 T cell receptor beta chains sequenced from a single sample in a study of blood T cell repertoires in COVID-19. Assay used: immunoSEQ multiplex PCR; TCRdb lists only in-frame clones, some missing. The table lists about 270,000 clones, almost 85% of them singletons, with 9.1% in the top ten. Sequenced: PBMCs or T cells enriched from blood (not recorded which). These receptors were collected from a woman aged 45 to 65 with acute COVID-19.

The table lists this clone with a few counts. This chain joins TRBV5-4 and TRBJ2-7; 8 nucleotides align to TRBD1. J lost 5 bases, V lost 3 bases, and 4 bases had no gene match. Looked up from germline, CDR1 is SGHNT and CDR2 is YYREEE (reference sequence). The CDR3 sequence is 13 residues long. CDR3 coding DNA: TGTGCCAGCAGCTCCAAGGACAGGGACGAGCAGTACTTC. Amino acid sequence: CASSSKDRDEQYF.

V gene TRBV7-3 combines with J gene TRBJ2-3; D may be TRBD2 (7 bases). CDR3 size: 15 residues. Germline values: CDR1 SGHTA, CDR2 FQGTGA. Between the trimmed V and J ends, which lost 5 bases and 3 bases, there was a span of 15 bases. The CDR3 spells CASSQIGGPTDTQYF. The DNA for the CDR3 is TGTGCCAGCAGCCAAATCGGGGGGCCAACAGATACGCAGTATTTT.

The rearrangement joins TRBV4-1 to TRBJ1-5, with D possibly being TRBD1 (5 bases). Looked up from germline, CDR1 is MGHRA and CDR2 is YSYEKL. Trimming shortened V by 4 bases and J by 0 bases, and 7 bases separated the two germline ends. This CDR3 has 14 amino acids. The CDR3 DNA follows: TGCGCCAGCAGCCTGCAGGGTAGCAATCAGCCCCAGCATTTT. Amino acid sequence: CASSLQGSNQPQHF.

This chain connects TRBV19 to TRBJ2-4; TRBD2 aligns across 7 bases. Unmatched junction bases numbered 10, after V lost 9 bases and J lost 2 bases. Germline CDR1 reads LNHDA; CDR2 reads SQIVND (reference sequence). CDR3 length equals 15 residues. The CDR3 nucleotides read TGTGCCAGCCGAGTGGACGGGGGGACCAAAAACATTCAGTACTTC. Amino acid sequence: CASRVDGGTKNIQYF.

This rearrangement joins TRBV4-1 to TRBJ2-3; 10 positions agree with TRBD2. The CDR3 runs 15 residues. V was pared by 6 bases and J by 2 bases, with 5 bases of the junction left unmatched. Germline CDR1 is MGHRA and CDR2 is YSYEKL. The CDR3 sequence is CASRASGGSTDTQYF. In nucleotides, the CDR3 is TGCGCCAGCAGGGCTAGCGGGGGATCCACAGATACGCAGTATTTT.

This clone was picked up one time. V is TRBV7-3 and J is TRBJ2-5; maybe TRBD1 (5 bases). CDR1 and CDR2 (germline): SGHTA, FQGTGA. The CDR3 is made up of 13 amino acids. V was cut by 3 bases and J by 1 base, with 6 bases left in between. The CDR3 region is CASSFGAQETQYF. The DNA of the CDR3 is TGTGCCAGCAGCTTTGGGGCCCAAGAGACCCAGTACTTC.

CDR3 sequence (DNA): TGTGCCAGTAGAACATCCGGACAGGGGATACATACCAAGGGCACTGAAGCTTTCTTT. Its translation: CASRTSGQGIHTKGTEAFF. V is TRBV19 and J is TRBJ1-1; TRBD1 aligns across 9 bases. Losses at the gene ends were 6 bases for V and 4 bases for J; bases not matched to a gene: 21. The germline V gene has CDR1 LNHDA and CDR2 SQIVND (reference sequence). CDR3 length: 19 amino acids.

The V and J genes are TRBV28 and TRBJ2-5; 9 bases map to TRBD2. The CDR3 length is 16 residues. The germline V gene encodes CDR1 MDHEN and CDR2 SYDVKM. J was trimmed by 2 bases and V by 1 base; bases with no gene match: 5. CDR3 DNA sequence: TGTGCCAGCAGTTTATTCCTAGCGGGGCGACAAGAGACCCAGTACTTC. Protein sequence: CASSLFLAGRQETQYF.

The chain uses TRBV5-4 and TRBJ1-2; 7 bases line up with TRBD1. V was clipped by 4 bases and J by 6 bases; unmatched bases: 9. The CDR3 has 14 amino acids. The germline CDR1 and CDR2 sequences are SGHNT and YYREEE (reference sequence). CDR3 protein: CASSADRRKHGYTF. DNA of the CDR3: TGTGCCAGCAGCGCGGACAGGAGGAAGCATGGCTACACCTTC.